This T cell receptor beta chain was identified during a study of T cell responses to AZD1222 COVID-19 vaccine. Notes on the study in general: Regions 160-218 and 743-854 held dominance among vaccine-associated CD4 TCRs, which spanned spike.

Here immunoSEQ multiplex PCR was the method, and the copy in TCRdb shows in-frame clones only, minus some. The sample includes 110,000 to 150,000 clones, about 93% of them seen just once. Germline CDR1 reads SGHTA; CDR2 reads FQGNSA. J gave up 10 bases and V 3 bases, and 6 bases lay outside the gene matches. This CDR3 is 13 amino acids long. Of note for this clone: As yet, its antigen is unknown.

The TCR originated in an adult in good health. The chain couples TRBV7-2 to TRBJ2-1; 7 bases are a match to TRBD2. Sequences were derived from peripheral blood, sampled on day 0 of AZD1222 vaccination. The CDR3 DNA sequence: TGTGCCAGCAGCTTGAGCCGCGGGGGAGAGCAGTTCTTC. This encodes CASSLSRGGEQFF.